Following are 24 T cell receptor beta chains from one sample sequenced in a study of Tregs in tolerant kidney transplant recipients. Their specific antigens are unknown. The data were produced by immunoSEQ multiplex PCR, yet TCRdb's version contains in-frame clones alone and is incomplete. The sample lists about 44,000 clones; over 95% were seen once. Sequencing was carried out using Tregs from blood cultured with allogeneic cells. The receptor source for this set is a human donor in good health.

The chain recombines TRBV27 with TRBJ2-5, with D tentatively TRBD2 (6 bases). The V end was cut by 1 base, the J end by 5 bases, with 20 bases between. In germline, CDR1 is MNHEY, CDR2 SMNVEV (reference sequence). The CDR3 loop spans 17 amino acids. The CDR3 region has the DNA TGTGCCAGCAGTTTATTAGGCGCCCTCGGGAGTAGGGAGACCCAGTACTTC. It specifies CASSLLGALGSRETQYF.

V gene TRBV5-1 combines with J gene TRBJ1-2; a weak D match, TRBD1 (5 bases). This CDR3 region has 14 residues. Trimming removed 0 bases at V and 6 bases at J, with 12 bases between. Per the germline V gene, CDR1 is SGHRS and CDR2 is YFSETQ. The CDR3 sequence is CASSLVGARDGYTF. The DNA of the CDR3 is TGCGCCAGCAGCTTGGTAGGGGCCCGGGATGGCTACACCTTC. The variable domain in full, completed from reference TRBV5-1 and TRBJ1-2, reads KAGVTQTPRYLIKTRGQQVTLSCSPISGHRSVSWYQQTPGQGLQFLFEYFSETQRNKGNFPGRFSGRQFSNSRSEMNVSTLELGDSALYLCASSLVGARDGYTFGSGTRLTVV.

The CDR3 loop is CASSLSRGFIQYF. The CDR3 coding sequence is TGTGCCAGCAGCTTAAGCAGGGGATTCATTCAGTACTTC. The V and J genes are TRBV11-1 and TRBJ2-4; tentatively, D is TRBD1 (6 bases). Trimming stripped 2 bases from V and 9 bases from J, with 11 bases between. Germline loops: CDR1 SGHAT, CDR2 FQDESV (reference sequence). The CDR3 runs to 13 residues.

CDR3: CASRQSYEQYF. CDR3 DNA sequence: TGTGCCAGCAGGCAGTCGTACGAGCAGTACTTC. This chain joins TRBV6-6 and TRBJ2-7; D ambiguous. Germline values: CDR1 MNHNY, CDR2 SVGAGI (reference sequence). This CDR3 region has 11 residues. The V and J ends lost 6 bases and 4 bases respectively, with 7 bases between them.

CDR3 region: CASSFDSTDTQYF. The CDR3 DNA reads as TGCGCCAGCAGTTTCGACAGCACAGATACGCAGTATTTT. This chain links TRBV5-1 with TRBJ2-3; D is ambiguous. The germline CDR1 and CDR2 sequences are SGHRS and YFSETQ. V was pared by 5 bases and J by 0 bases, with 7 bases between. This CDR3 comprises 13 residues.

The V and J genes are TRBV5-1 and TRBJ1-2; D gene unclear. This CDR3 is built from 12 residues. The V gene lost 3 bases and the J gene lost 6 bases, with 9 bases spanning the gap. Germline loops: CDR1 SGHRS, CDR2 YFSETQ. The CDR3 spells CASSSVDHGYTF. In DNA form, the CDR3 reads TGCGCCAGCAGCTCTGTGGACCATGGCTACACCTTC. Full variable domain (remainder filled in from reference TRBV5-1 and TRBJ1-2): KAGVTQTPRYLIKTRGQQVTLSCSPISGHRSVSWYQQTPGQGLQFLFEYFSETQRNKGNFPGRFSGRQFSNSRSEMNVSTLELGDSALYLCASSSVDHGYTFGSGTRLTVV.

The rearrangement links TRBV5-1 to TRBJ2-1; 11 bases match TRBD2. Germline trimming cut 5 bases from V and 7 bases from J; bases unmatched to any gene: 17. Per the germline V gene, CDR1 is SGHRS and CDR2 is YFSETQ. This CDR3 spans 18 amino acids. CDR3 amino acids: CASRARLAGGHNLNEQFF. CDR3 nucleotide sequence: TGCGCCAGCAGAGCGCGTCTAGCGGGGGGTCATAATTTAAATGAGCAGTTCTTC. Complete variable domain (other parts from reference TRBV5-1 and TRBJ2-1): KAGVTQTPRYLIKTRGQQVTLSCSPISGHRSVSWYQQTPGQGLQFLFEYFSETQRNKGNFPGRFSGRQFSNSRSEMNVSTLELGDSALYLCASRARLAGGHNLNEQFFGPGTRLTVL.

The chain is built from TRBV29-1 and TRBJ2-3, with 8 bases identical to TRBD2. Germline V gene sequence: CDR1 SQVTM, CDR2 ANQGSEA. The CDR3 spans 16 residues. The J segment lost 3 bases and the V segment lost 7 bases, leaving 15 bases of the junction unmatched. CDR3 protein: CSAERVGGGSTDTQYF. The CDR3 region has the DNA TGCAGCGCGGAACGGGTCGGGGGGGGCAGTACAGATACGCAGTATTTT.

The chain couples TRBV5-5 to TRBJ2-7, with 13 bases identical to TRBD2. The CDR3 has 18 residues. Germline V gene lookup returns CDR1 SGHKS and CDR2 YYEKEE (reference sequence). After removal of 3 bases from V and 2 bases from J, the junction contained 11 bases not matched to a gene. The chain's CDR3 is CASSSREGLAGRPYEQYF. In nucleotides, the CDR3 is TGTGCCAGCAGCTCCAGGGAGGGACTAGCGGGAAGGCCCTACGAGCAGTACTTC.

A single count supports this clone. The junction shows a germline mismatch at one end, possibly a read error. CDR3 region: CSARPPNF. The CDR3 nucleotides read TGCAGTGCTAGACCCCCGAATTTT. V and J are TRBV20-1 and TRBJ2-3; D not resolved. Germline V CDR1 and CDR2: DFQATT, SNEGSKA (reference sequence). This CDR3 is built from 8 residues.

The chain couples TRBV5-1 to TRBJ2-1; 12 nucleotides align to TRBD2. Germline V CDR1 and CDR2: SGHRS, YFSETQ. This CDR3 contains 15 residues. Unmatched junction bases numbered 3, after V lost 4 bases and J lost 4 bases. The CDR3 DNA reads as TGCGCCAGCAGCCACGGACTAGCGGGGTACAATGAGCAGTTCTTC. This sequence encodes CASSHGLAGYNEQFF.

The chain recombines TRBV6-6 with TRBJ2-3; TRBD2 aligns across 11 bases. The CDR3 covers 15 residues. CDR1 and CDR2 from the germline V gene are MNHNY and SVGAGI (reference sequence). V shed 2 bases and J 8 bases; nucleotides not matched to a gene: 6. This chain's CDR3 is CASSYVAGGPGTQYF. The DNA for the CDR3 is TGTGCCAGCAGTTACGTAGCGGGAGGGCCAGGTACGCAGTATTTT.

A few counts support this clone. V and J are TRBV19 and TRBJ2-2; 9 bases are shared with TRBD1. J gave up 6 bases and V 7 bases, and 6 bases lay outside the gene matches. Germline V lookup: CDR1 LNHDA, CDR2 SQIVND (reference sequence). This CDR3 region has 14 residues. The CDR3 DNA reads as TGTGCCAGTACGGGGACAGGGATGTCCGGGGAGCTGTTTTTT. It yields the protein CASTGTGMSGELFF.

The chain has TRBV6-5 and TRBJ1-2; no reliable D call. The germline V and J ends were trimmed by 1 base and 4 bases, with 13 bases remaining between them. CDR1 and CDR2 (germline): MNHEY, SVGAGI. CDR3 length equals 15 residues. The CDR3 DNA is TGTGCCAGCAGTTACTTTGGATGGGAAAGCTATGGCTACACCTTC. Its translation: CASSYFGWESYGYTF.

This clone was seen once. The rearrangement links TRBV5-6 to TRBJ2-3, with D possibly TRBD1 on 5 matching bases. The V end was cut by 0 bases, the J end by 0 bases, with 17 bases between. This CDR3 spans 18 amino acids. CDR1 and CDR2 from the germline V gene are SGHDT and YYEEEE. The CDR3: CASSLVFNSGPSTDTQYF. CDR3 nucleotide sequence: TGTGCCAGCAGCTTGGTTTTTAATTCAGGGCCAAGCACAGATACGCAGTATTTT.

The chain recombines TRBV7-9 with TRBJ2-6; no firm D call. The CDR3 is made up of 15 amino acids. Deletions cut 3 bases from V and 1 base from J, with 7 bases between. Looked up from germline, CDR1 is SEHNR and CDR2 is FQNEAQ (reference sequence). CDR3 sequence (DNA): TGTGCCAGCAGCTTCGACGGGTCTGGGGCCAACGTCCTGACTTTC. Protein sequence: CASSFDGSGANVLTF.

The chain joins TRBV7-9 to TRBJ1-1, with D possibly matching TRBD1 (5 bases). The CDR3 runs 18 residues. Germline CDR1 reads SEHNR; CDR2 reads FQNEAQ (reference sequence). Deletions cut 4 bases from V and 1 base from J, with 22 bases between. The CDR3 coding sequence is TGTGCCAGCAGCTCGGGGTGGGGCGCGGGAAGGGGGAACACTGAAGCTTTCTTT. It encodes CASSSGWGAGRGNTEAFF.

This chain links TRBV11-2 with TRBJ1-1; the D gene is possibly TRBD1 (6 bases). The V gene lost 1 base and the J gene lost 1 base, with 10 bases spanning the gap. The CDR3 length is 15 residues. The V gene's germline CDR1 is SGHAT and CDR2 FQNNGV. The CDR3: CASSLVPTGNTEAFF. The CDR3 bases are TGTGCCAGCAGCTTAGTACCGACAGGGAACACTGAAGCTTTCTTT.

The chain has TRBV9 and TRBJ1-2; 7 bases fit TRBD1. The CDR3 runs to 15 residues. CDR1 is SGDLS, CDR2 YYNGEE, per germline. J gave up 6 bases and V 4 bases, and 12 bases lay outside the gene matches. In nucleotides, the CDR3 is TGTGCCAGCAGCCCCTGGGCGACAGGGACGGATGGCTACACCTTC. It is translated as CASSPWATGTDGYTF. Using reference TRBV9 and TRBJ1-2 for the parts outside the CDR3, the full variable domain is DSGVTQTPKHLITATGQRVTLRCSPRSGDLSVYWYQQSLDQGLQFLIQYYNGEERAKGNILERFSAQQFPDLHSELNLSSLELGDSALYFCASSPWATGTDGYTFGSGTRLTVV.

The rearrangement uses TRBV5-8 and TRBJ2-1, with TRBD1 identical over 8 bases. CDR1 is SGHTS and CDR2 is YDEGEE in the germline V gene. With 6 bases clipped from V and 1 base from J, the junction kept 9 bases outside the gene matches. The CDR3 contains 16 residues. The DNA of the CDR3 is TGTGCCAGCACCTCGCAGGGGGCATGGTCCTACAATGAGCAGTTCTTC. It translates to CASTSQGAWSYNEQFF.

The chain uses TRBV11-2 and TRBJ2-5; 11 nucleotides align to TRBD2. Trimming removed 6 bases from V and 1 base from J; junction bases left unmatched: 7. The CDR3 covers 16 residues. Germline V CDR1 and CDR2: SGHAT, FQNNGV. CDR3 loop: CASSPRLAGFQETQYF. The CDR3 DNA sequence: TGTGCCAGCAGTCCTCGACTAGCGGGGTTCCAAGAGACCCAGTACTTC. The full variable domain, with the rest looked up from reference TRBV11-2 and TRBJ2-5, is EAGVAQSPRYKIIEKRQSVAFWCNPISGHATLYWYQQILGQGPKLLIQFQNNGVVDDSQLPKDRFSAERLKGVDSTLKIQPAKLEDSAVYLCASSPRLAGFQETQYFGPGTRLLVL.

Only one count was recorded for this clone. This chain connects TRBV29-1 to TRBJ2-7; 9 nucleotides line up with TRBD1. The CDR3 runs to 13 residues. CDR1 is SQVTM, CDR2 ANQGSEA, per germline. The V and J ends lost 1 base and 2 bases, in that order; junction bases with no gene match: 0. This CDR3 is CSVEGQGAYEQYF. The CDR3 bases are TGCAGCGTTGAAGGACAGGGGGCCTACGAGCAGTACTTC.

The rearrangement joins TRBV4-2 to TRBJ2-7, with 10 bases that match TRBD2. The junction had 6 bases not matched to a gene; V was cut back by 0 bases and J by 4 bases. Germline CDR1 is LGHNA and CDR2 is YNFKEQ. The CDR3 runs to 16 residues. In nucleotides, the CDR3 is TGTGCCAGCAGCCAAGAAGCTAGCGGGAGTTTTTACGAGCAGTACTTC. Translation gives CASSQEASGSFYEQYF.

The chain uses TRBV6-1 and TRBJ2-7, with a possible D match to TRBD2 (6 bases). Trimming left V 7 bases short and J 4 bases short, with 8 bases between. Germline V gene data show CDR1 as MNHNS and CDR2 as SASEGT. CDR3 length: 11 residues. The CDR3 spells CASIGGYEQYF. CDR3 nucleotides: TGTGCCAGCATTGGGGGGTACGAGCAGTACTTC.